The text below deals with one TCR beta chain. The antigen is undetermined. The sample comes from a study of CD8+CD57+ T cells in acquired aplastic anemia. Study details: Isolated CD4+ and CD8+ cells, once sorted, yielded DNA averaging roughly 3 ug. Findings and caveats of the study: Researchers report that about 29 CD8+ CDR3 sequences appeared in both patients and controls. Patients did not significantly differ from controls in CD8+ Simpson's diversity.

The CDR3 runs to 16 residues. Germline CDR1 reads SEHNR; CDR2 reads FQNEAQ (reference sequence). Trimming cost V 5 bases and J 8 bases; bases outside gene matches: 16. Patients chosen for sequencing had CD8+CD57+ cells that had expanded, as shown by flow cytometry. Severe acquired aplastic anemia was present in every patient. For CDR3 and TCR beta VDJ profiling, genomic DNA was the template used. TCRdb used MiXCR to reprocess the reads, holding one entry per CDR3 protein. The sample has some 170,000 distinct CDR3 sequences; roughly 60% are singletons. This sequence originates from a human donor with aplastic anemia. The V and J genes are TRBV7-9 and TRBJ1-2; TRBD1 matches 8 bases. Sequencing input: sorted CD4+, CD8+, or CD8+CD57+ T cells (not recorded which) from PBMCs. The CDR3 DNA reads TGTGCCAGCAGCCACGGGCTCCAGCAGGGGGCAAGAGGCTACACCTTC. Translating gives CASSHGLQQGARGYTF. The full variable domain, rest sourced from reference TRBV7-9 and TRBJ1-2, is DTGVSQNPRHKITKRGQNVTFRCDPISEHNRLYWYRQTLGQGPEFLTYFQNEAQLEKSRLLSDRFSAERPKGSFSTLEIQRTEQGDSAMYLCASSHGLQQGARGYTFGSGTRLTVV.